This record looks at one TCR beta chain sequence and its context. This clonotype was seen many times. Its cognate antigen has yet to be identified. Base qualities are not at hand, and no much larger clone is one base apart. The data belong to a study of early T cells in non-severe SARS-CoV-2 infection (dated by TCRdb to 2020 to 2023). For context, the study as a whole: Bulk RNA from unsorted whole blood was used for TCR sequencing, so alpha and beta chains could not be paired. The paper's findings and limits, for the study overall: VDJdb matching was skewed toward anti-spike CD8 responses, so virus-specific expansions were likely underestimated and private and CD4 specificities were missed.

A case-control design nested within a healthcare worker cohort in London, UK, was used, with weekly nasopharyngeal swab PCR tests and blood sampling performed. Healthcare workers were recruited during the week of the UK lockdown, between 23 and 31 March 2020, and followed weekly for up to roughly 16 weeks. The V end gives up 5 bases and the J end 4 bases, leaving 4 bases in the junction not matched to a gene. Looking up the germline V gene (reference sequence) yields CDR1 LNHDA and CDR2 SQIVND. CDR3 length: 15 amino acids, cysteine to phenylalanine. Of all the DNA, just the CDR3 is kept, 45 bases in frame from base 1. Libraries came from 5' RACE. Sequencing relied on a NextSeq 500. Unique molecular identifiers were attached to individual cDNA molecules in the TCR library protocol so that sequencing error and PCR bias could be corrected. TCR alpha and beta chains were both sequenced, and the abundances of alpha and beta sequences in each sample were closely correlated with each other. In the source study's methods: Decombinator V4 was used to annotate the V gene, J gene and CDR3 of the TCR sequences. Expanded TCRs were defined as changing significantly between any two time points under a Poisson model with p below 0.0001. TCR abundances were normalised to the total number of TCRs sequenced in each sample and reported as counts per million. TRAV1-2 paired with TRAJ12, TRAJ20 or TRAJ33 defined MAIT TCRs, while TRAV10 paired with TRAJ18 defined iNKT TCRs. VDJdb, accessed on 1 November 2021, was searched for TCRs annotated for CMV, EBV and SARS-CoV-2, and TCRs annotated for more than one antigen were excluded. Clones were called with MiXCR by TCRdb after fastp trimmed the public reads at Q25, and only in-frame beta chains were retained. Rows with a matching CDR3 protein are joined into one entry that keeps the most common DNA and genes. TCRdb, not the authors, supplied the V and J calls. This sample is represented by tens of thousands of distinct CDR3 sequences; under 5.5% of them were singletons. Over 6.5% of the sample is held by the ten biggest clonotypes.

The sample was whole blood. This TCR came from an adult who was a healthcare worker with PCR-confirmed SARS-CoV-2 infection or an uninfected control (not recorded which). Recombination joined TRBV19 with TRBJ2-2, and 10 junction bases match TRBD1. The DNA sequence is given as TGTGCCAGTAGTCGACGGACAGGGGGCACCGGGGAGCTGTTTTTT. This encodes CASSRRTGGTGELFF.